The 20 T cell receptor beta chains in this list originate from one sample, sequenced in a study of cytomegalovirus exposure and HLA in healthy donors. In the PCR, 60 Vbeta and 13 Jbeta primers were used. The assay was immunoSEQ multiplex PCR, and TCRdb's table has in-frame clones only and misses some. The sample consists of roughly 160,000 clones, more than 70% of them appearing once. The sample consisted of PBMCs. All receptors derive from a man aged 60 to 75 in good health and CMV-seronegative.

The chain uses TRBV4-1 and TRBJ2-7, with D uncertain. Trimming removed 4 bases from V and 3 bases from J, with 13 bases in between. Per the germline V gene, CDR1 is MGHRA and CDR2 is YSYEKL. This CDR3 comprises 14 residues. CDR3: CASSPRDISYEQYF. CDR3 bases: TGCGCCAGCAGCCCGCGCGATATAAGCTACGAGCAGTACTTC.

The chain employs TRBV5-6 and TRBJ2-7; 8 nucleotides align to TRBD1. Germline V gene sequence: CDR1 SGHDT, CDR2 YYEEEE. This CDR3 has 15 amino acids. V was pared by 3 bases and J by 4 bases, with 9 bases of the junction left unmatched. DNA for the CDR3: TGTGCCAGCAGCTCCCTAAGGACAGGGTTTTACGAGCAGTACTTC. Protein product: CASSSLRTGFYEQYF.

V is TRBV7-2 and J is TRBJ2-1; 11 positions match TRBD2. CDR1 and CDR2 (germline): SGHTA, FQGNSA. Losses at the gene ends were 2 bases for V and 6 bases for J; bases not matched to a gene: 3. The CDR3 is 15 amino acids. DNA of the CDR3: TGTGCCAGCAGCTTAATTAGCGGGGGGGGCAATGAGCAGTTCTTC. Protein: CASSLISGGGNEQFF.

The chain uses TRBV9 and TRBJ2-5; D uncertain. This CDR3 has 12 amino acids. CDR1 SGDLS and CDR2 YYNGEE come from the germline V gene. V lost 0 bases and J 4 bases, leaving 4 bases between the germline ends. The chain's CDR3 is CASSVGRETQYF. In DNA, the CDR3 is TGTGCCAGCAGCGTAGGTAGAGAGACCCAGTACTTC.

This chain connects TRBV10-3 to TRBJ2-1; tentative D call: TRBD2 (6 bases). With 3 bases removed from V and 5 bases from J, the gap between germline ends came to 8 bases. The CDR3 spans 13 residues. Germline V gene sequence: CDR1 ENHRY, CDR2 SYGVKD. The CDR3: CAISETGDNEQFF. CDR3 sequence (DNA): TGTGCCATCAGTGAAACGGGGGACAATGAGCAGTTCTTC.

This rearrangement joins TRBV14 to TRBJ2-1; 14 positions match TRBD2. Germline lookup yields CDR1 SGHDN and CDR2 FVKESK. This CDR3 has 16 residues. Trimming cost V 2 bases and J 14 bases; bases outside gene matches: 11. The chain's CDR3 is CASSQTRLAGGPHEFF. The CDR3 DNA sequence: TGTGCCAGCAGCCAAACCCGACTAGCGGGGGGGCCCCACGAGTTCTTC. The full variable domain, in which reference TRBV14 and TRBJ2-1 provide the parts outside the CDR3, is EAGVTQFPSHSVIEKGQTVTLRCDPISGHDNLYWYRRVMGKEIKFLLHFVKESKQDESGMPNNRFLAERTGGTYSTLKVQPAELEDSGVYFCASSQTRLAGGPHEFFGPGTRLTVL.

This chain connects TRBV6-1 to TRBJ1-5; TRBD1 is a possible D gene (6 bases). With 6 bases removed from V and 1 base from J, the gap between germline ends came to 13 bases. The CDR3 contains 15 residues. The germline V gene encodes CDR1 MNHNS and CDR2 SASEGT. The CDR3 reads CASSETGASNQPQHF. CDR3 DNA sequence: TGTGCCAGCAGCGAGACAGGCGCAAGCAATCAGCCCCAGCATTTT.

The rearrangement joins TRBV7-9 to TRBJ1-3; a weak D match, TRBD1 (5 bases). From germline, CDR1 is SEHNR and CDR2 FQNEAQ (reference sequence). V lost 2 bases, J lost 3 bases, and 11 bases lay in between. CDR3 length: 15 residues. CDR3 nucleotide sequence: TGTGCCAGCAGCTTACCATTCAGGGTTGGAAACACCATATATTTT. Its protein product is CASSLPFRVGNTIYF.

This clone was counted only a few times. One end of the junction fails to match germline, which may point to a read error. The gene calls are TRBV7-9 and TRBJ2-2; D call uncertain. The CDR3 has 15 amino acids. CDR1 SEHNR and CDR2 FQNEAQ come from the germline V gene (reference sequence). The CDR3 sequence is CSSSLAYLNTGELFF. The CDR3 nucleotides are TGTTCCAGCAGCTTAGCCTACCTGAACACCGGGGAGCTGTTTTTT.

The chain has TRBV18 and TRBJ2-1; 10 bases match TRBD1. In germline, CDR1 is KGHSH, CDR2 LQKENI. The CDR3 has 15 residues. The junction had 8 bases not matched to a gene; V was cut back by 6 bases and J by 6 bases. The CDR3 DNA follows: TGTGCCAGCTCGCCCTTCGGGACAGGGGTCAATGAGCAGTTCTTC. Protein sequence: CASSPFGTGVNEQFF.

This chain joins TRBV6-1 and TRBJ1-1; D gene ambiguous. Looked up from germline, CDR1 is MNHNS and CDR2 is SASEGT. CDR3 length: 14 residues. Trimming shortened V by 6 bases and J by 1 base, and 12 bases separated the two germline ends. CDR3 DNA: TGTGCCAGCAGCCTGGCAAATTGGAACACTGAAGCTTTCTTT. The encoded protein is CASSLANWNTEAFF.

The chain couples TRBV28 to TRBJ2-7; 7 bases are a match to TRBD1. Germline loops: CDR1 MDHEN, CDR2 SYDVKM. The ends lost 6 bases at V and 2 bases at J; junction bases unmatched: 10. The CDR3 is made up of 15 amino acids. The CDR3 spells CASSSTGLETYEQYF. The DNA for the CDR3 is TGTGCCAGCAGCTCGACAGGGCTCGAGACCTACGAGCAGTACTTC. The whole variable domain, remainder taken from reference TRBV28 and TRBJ2-7, is DVKVTQSSRYLVKRTGEKVFLECVQDMDHENMFWYRQDPGLGLRLIYFSYDVKMKEKGDIPEGYSVSREKKERFSLILESASTNQTSMYLCASSSTGLETYEQYFGPGTRLTVT.

The V call is TRBV28, the J call TRBJ1-5; D call uncertain. Germline loops: CDR1 MDHEN, CDR2 SYDVKM. CDR3 length: 13 amino acids. V lost 2 bases and J 6 bases, leaving 8 bases between the germline ends. CDR3 DNA: TGTGCCAGCAGTTTAAGAGGCGGTCAGCCCCAGCATTTT. This sequence encodes CASSLRGGQPQHF.

This clone was seen a handful of times. This sequence joins TRBV19 and TRBJ2-2, with TRBD1 identical over 8 bases. Looked up from germline, CDR1 is LNHDA and CDR2 is SQIVND (reference sequence). Trimming cost V 5 bases and J 0 bases; bases outside gene matches: 5. The CDR3 sequence is 16 residues long. The CDR3 nucleotides read TGTGCCAGTAGTTTTTACAGGGGGTCGAACACCGGGGAGCTGTTTTTT. Translating it yields CASSFYRGSNTGELFF.

This clone has more than one count but fewer than ten. The genes are TRBV7-2 and TRBJ2-7; a possible D gene is TRBD1 (5 bases). Germline CDR1 SGHTA, CDR2 FQGNSA. V was pared by 5 bases and J by 1 base, with 15 bases between. This CDR3 is built from 15 residues. The CDR3, as DNA: TGTGCCAGCAGCCGAGAACAGGTTCCGTCCTACGAGCAGTACTTC. This gives the protein CASSREQVPSYEQYF. Full variable domain (outside the CDR3, taken from reference TRBV7-2 and TRBJ2-7): GAGVSQSPSNKVTEKGKDVELRCDPISGHTALYWYRQSLGQGLEFLIYFQGNSAPDKSGLPSDRFSAERTGGSVSTLTIQRTQQEDSAVYLCASSREQVPSYEQYFGPGTRLTVT.

The V and J genes are TRBV9 and TRBJ2-7; a possible D gene is TRBD2 (7 bases). V shed 3 bases and J shed 2 bases, with 18 bases lying between them. From germline, CDR1 is SGDLS and CDR2 YYNGEE. The CDR3 has 16 amino acids. CDR3 sequence: CASSDFGGGGPYEQYF. CDR3 coding DNA: TGTGCCAGCAGCGATTTTGGTGGGGGGGGCCCCTACGAGCAGTACTTC.

The chain has TRBV5-6 and TRBJ2-3, with D uncertain. CDR3 length: 14 residues. Trimming removed 4 bases at V and 1 base at J, with 10 bases between. Germline V lookup: CDR1 SGHDT, CDR2 YYEEEE. This CDR3 reads CASSRGRRTDTQYF. The CDR3 nucleotides read TGTGCCAGCAGCCGCGGAAGGCGCACAGATACGCAGTATTTT.

The chain's CDR3 is CASSLGGGPYNEQFF. The CDR3 DNA follows: TGTGCCAGCAGCTTAGGCGGGGGGCCCTACAATGAGCAGTTCTTC. The chain recombines TRBV7-6 with TRBJ2-1, with TRBD2 matching over 8 bases. The V gene's germline CDR1 is SGHVS and CDR2 FNYEAQ. This CDR3 is built from 15 residues. J lost 2 bases, V lost 1 base, and 1 base had no gene match.

This chain uses TRBV19 with TRBJ1-6; TRBD1 is a possible D gene (5 bases). V gave up 3 bases and J gave up 7 bases, with 13 bases separating them. The CDR3 spans 15 residues. The germline V gene has CDR1 LNHDA and CDR2 SQIVND (reference sequence). This chain's CDR3 is CASSIVGRGNSPLHF. In nucleotides, the CDR3 is TGTGCCAGTAGTATCGTGGGACGGGGGAATTCACCCCTCCACTTT. Looking up the rest from reference TRBV19 and TRBJ1-6 gives the full variable domain: DGGITQSPKYLFRKEGQNVTLSCEQNLNHDAMYWYRQDPGQGLRLIYYSQIVNDFQKGDIAEGYSVSREKKESFPLTVTSAQKNPTAFYLCASSIVGRGNSPLHFGNGTRLTVT.

This clone was detected only a few times. The rearrangement links TRBV6-4 to TRBJ2-2; 10 bases are shared with TRBD2. In germline, CDR1 is MRHNA, CDR2 SNTAGT. The junction had 2 bases not matched to a gene; V was cut back by 3 bases and J by 4 bases. The CDR3 is 15 residues long. The CDR3 protein is CASSELAGVTGELFF. Here the CDR3 DNA reads TGTGCCAGCAGTGAGCTAGCGGGGGTCACCGGGGAGCTGTTTTTT.